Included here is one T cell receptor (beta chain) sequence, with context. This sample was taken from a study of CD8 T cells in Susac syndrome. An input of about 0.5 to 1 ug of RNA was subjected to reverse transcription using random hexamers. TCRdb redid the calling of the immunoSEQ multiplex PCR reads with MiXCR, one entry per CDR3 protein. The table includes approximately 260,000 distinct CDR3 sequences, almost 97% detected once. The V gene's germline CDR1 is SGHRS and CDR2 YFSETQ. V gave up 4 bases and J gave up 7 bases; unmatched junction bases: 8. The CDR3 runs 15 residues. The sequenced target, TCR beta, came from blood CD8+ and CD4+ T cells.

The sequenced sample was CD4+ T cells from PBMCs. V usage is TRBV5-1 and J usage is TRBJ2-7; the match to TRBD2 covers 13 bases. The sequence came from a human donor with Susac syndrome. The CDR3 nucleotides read TGCGCCAGCAGCCCGGGACTAGCGGGATCTCGGGAGCAGTACTTC. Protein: CASSPGLAGSREQYF.